The 29 T cell receptor beta chains listed next were all sequenced from one sample in a study of CD8 T cells in ankylosing spondylitis. General study points: Characteristic, it appeared, of ankylosing spondylitis blood was a TCR beta motif of about eight highly homologous variants.

TCRdb recomputed calls from the 5' RACE reads with MiXCR, one row per CDR3 protein. Here the sample spans 750,000 to 850,000 distinct CDR3 sequences, around 11% being singletons. These receptors have no known antigen. The specimen was blood, either unsorted or a sorted T cell fraction (not recorded which). The receptors were gathered from a male donor with ankylosing spondylitis.

In its sample, this clonotype was seen a few times. The gene calls are TRBV10-2 and TRBJ1-1; D perhaps matches TRBD1 (5 bases). This CDR3 has 14 amino acids. V lost 3 bases, J lost 0 bases, and 8 bases lay in between. In germline, CDR1 is WSHSY, CDR2 SAAADI. This CDR3 is CASSDGHMNTEAFF. CDR3 nucleotide sequence: TGCGCCAGCAGTGATGGACACATGAACACTGAAGCTTTCTTT.

At least ten counts were recorded for this clonotype. This chain uses TRBV29-1 with TRBJ1-4; 7 bases are shared with TRBD1. J gave up 10 bases and V 6 bases, and 11 bases lay outside the gene matches. The CDR3 has 13 residues. Looked up from germline, CDR1 is SQVTM and CDR2 is ANQGSEA. CDR3 in DNA: TGCAGCGTCTCCGGCACCTCAGGGGGAAAACTGTTTTTT. Protein sequence: CSVSGTSGGKLFF.

This clonotype was counted a few times. The CDR3 DNA sequence: TGCGCCAGCAGCTGGGGGACAGGACGGAACAATGAGCAGTTCTTC. This encodes CASSWGTGRNNEQFF. This rearrangement joins TRBV5-1 to TRBJ2-1, with 8 bases matching TRBD1. The CDR3 runs 15 residues. The ends lost 3 bases at V and 5 bases at J; junction bases unmatched: 7. Germline CDR1 and CDR2: SGHRS and YFSETQ.

This chain joins TRBV29-1 and TRBJ2-1; 8 nucleotides align to TRBD1. The V segment lost 4 bases and the J segment 9 bases; nucleotides outside the gene matches: 11. The germline CDR1 and CDR2 sequences are SQVTM and ANQGSEA. The CDR3 consists of 14 residues. This chain's CDR3 is CSVVLGQVVGEQFF. Here the CDR3 DNA reads TGCAGCGTTGTTCTGGGACAGGTAGTAGGTGAGCAGTTCTTC.

The gene calls are TRBV25-1 and TRBJ2-1, with TRBD1 matching over 8 bases. Losses at the gene ends were 4 bases for V and 2 bases for J; bases not matched to a gene: 13. Germline CDR1 reads MGHDK; CDR2 reads SYGVNS. CDR3 length: 18 residues. CDR3 nucleotide sequence: TGTGCCAGCAGTGGCAAGGACAGGGTGGGACCGACCTACAATGAGCAGTTCTTC. Amino acids: CASSGKDRVGPTYNEQFF.

This clonotype showed up many times. The chain joins TRBV7-2 to TRBJ2-3; D is ambiguous. Germline assignment: CDR1 SGHTA and CDR2 FQGNSA. The CDR3 has 11 residues. V was clipped by 6 bases and J by 5 bases, with 6 bases between them. The CDR3 spells CASSWGDTQYF. In DNA, the CDR3 is TGTGCCAGCAGTTGGGGAGATACGCAGTATTTT.

The chain couples TRBV5-1 to TRBJ2-7; 10 bases match TRBD1. This CDR3 spans 16 amino acids. V lost 9 bases, J lost 3 bases, and 15 bases stayed unmatched. Germline loops: CDR1 SGHRS, CDR2 YFSETQ. This CDR3 reads CANSTNRDRGIYEQYF. The CDR3 bases are TGCGCCAACAGTACGAATCGGGACAGGGGAATCTACGAGCAGTACTTC.

This chain joins TRBV12-3 or TRBV12-4 and TRBJ1-1; D not certain. The CDR3 length is 13 residues. Trimming cost V 7 bases and J 4 bases, with 13 bases left between them. The CDR3 nucleotides are TGTGCCAGCATCTGGAGGGCCGGCACTGAAGCTTTCTTT. Protein sequence: CASIWRAGTEAFF.

The V and J genes are TRBV12-3 or TRBV12-4 and TRBJ2-7; 11 bases are shared with TRBD1. With V trimmed by 6 bases and J by 2 bases, 6 bases remained unmatched. The CDR3 contains 15 residues. DNA for the CDR3: TGTGCCAGCAGAACCGGGACAGGGGGTGCCTACGAGCAGTACTTC. Its translation is CASRTGTGGAYEQYF.

This clonotype showed up just a few times. The chain has TRBV10-3 and TRBJ2-1, with TRBD2 matching over 11 bases. With V trimmed by 10 bases and J by 5 bases, 4 bases remained unmatched. CDR3 length: 13 amino acids. The germline V gene encodes CDR1 ENHRY and CDR2 SYGVKD. This chain's CDR3 is CASLAGGNNEQFF. The CDR3 nucleotides read TGTGCCAGCCTAGCGGGGGGAAACAATGAGCAGTTCTTC.

This clonotype appeared a few times. The gene calls are TRBV12-5 and TRBJ2-5, with D perhaps TRBD2 (6 bases). There are 11 residues in the CDR3. Trimming cost V 7 bases and J 14 bases, with 17 bases left between them. Looked up from germline, CDR1 is LGHNT and CDR2 is FRNRAP. The CDR3: CASAWDSELYF. For the CDR3, the DNA is TGTGCTAGTGCTTGGGACTCCGAACTTTACTTC.

This clonotype appeared a few times. The gene calls are TRBV5-1 and TRBJ2-1, with D possibly TRBD1 on 6 matching bases. Germline V CDR1 and CDR2: SGHRS, YFSETQ. This CDR3 contains 15 residues. The germline V and J ends were trimmed by 9 bases and 7 bases, with 23 bases remaining between them. CDR3 DNA: TGCGCCACCTCCGCCCGTGCAGGGGTGACAAATGAGCAGTTCTTC. Protein sequence: CATSARAGVTNEQFF. Complete variable domain (other parts from reference TRBV5-1 and TRBJ2-1): KAGVTQTPRYLIKTRGQQVTLSCSPISGHRSVSWYQQTPGQGLQFLFEYFSETQRNKGNFPGRFSGRQFSNSRSEMNVSTLELGDSALYLCATSARAGVTNEQFFGPGTRLTVL.

This clonotype was recorded a few times. This rearrangement joins TRBV25-1 to TRBJ2-1, with a possible D match to TRBD2 (5 bases). The CDR3 spans 13 residues. Germline CDR1 and CDR2: MGHDK and SYGVNS. Trimming took 4 bases from V and 10 from J, leaving 14 bases between them. The CDR3 region has the DNA TGTGCCAGCAGTGTAACTAGGCGGACCGAGCAGTTCTTC. Residues: CASSVTRRTEQFF.

This chain uses TRBV15 with TRBJ2-3; TRBD1 matches 7 bases. Germline values: CDR1 LNHNV, CDR2 YYDKDF (reference sequence). J lost 3 bases, V lost 2 bases, and 5 bases had no gene match. The CDR3 runs to 15 residues. CDR3 coding DNA: TGTGCCACCAGCAGACAAAACAGGGGAACAGATACGCAGTATTTT. The encoded protein is CATSRQNRGTDTQYF. Combining the CDR3 with reference TRBV15 and TRBJ2-3 gives the whole variable domain DAMVIQNPRYQVTQFGKPVTLSCSQTLNHNVMYWYQQKSSQAPKLLFHYYDKDFNNEADTPDNFQSRRPNTSFCFLDIRSPGLGDTAMYLCATSRQNRGTDTQYFGPGTRLTVL.

The chain carries TRBV5-1 and TRBJ1-2; D may be TRBD1 (5 bases). The CDR3 runs to 16 residues. Germline assignment: CDR1 SGHRS and CDR2 YFSETQ. Trimming stripped 3 bases from V and 4 bases from J, with 19 bases between. CDR3 in DNA: TGCGCCAGCAGCTCATGGACATCCCCCACCACCTATGGCTACACCTTC. It is translated as CASSSWTSPTTYGYTF. Complete variable domain (other parts from reference TRBV5-1 and TRBJ1-2): KAGVTQTPRYLIKTRGQQVTLSCSPISGHRSVSWYQQTPGQGLQFLFEYFSETQRNKGNFPGRFSGRQFSNSRSEMNVSTLELGDSALYLCASSSWTSPTTYGYTFGSGTRLTVV.

A few counts support this clonotype. The V and J genes are TRBV20-1 and TRBJ2-3; TRBD2 matches at 12 bases. Looked up from germline, CDR1 is DFQATT and CDR2 is SNEGSKA (reference sequence). V dropped 3 bases and J dropped 0; count of bases not matched to a gene: 10. This CDR3 is built from 18 residues. In nucleotides, the CDR3 is TGCAGTGCTAGTGTGTTTGCGGGGACTAGCGGGAGCACAGATACGCAGTATTTT. Translated, it gives CSASVFAGTSGSTDTQYF.

This clonotype has more than one count but fewer than ten. This sequence joins TRBV10-3 and TRBJ1-5, with D possibly TRBD1 on 6 matching bases. CDR1 ENHRY and CDR2 SYGVKD come from the germline V gene. The ends were cut back, 0 bases at V and 9 bases at J, with 9 bases in the middle. The CDR3 loop spans 13 amino acids. CDR3 amino acids: CAISESGGGPQHF. CDR3 DNA: TGTGCCATCAGTGAGTCAGGAGGGGGGCCCCAGCATTTT.

V is TRBV7-9 and J is TRBJ2-7; D tentatively fits TRBD1 or TRBD2 (6 bases each). V was shortened by 4 bases and J by 5 bases, with 15 bases between the two germline ends. This CDR3 region has 14 residues. Germline CDR1 reads SEHNR; CDR2 reads FQNEAQ (reference sequence). The DNA for the CDR3 is TGTGCCAGCAGCTCGAGGGGGGCTTGGAACGAGCAGTACTTC. This sequence encodes CASSSRGAWNEQYF.

This clonotype appeared a few times. This chain joins TRBV2 and TRBJ2-7; D is perhaps TRBD2 (5 bases). Trimming cost V 11 bases and J 6 bases, with 23 bases left between them. From germline, CDR1 is SNHLY and CDR2 FYNNEI. This CDR3 spans 14 amino acids. CDR3 DNA sequence: TGTGCCCAGCTCGGGGTGCGAGGAAAAATCGAGCAGTACTTC. This sequence encodes CAQLGVRGKIEQYF.

This clonotype was seen a few times. CDR3 bases: TGTGCCAGCAGCACCCGACCCTCTGGAAACACCATATATTTT. Its translation is CASSTRPSGNTIYF. The rearrangement links TRBV9 to TRBJ1-3; D ambiguous. Germline CDR1 is SGDLS and CDR2 is YYNGEE. The CDR3 is made up of 14 amino acids. The germline V and J ends were trimmed by 4 bases and 0 bases, with 8 bases remaining between them.

This clonotype has just a few counts. The rearrangement links TRBV20-1 to TRBJ1-6; 7 nucleotides agree with TRBD1. The CDR3 extends over 13 amino acids. Trimming at V came to 3 bases and at J to 7 bases, leaving 3 bases not matched to a gene. Germline lookup yields CDR1 DFQATT and CDR2 SNEGSKA (reference sequence). The CDR3 spells CSASQGENSPLHF. CDR3 in DNA: TGCAGTGCTAGTCAGGGGGAGAATTCACCCCTCCACTTT.

The chain carries TRBV6-5 and TRBJ1-2, with unresolved D. The length of the CDR3 is 12 residues. CDR1 and CDR2 from the germline V gene are MNHEY and SVGAGI. The ends were cut back, 5 bases at V and 3 bases at J, with 7 bases in the middle. CDR3 sequence reads: CASSNLHYGYTF. The DNA of the CDR3 is TGTGCCAGCAGTAACCTTCACTATGGCTACACCTTC.

The sample holds many counts of this clonotype. The chain joins TRBV5-1 to TRBJ2-1; D call uncertain. Germline V lookup: CDR1 SGHRS, CDR2 YFSETQ. V lost 4 bases to trimming and J lost 8 bases, with 10 bases between them. The CDR3 runs 12 residues. The CDR3 here is CASSELADEQFF. The CDR3 bases are TGCGCCAGCAGCGAGTTGGCAGATGAGCAGTTCTTC.

A few counts support this clonotype. The chain has TRBV5-1 and TRBJ2-1, with D possibly being TRBD2 (5 bases). The V end lost 6 bases, the J end lost 0 bases, and 10 bases lay between the germline ends. Germline values: CDR1 SGHRS, CDR2 YFSETQ. The CDR3 is made up of 14 amino acids. As DNA, the CDR3 is TGCGCCAGCAAGGGAGAGGCCTCCTACAATGAGCAGTTCTTC. It translates to CASKGEASYNEQFF.

This clonotype has just a few counts. The chain recombines TRBV6-5 with TRBJ1-1; D unresolved. This CDR3 is built from 15 residues. V shed 0 bases and J shed 3 bases, with 11 bases lying between them. The germline V gene encodes CDR1 MNHEY and CDR2 SVGAGI. The CDR3 DNA is TGTGCCAGCAGTTACTCTGAGGGTCTGGACACTGAAGCTTTCTTT. It codes for CASSYSEGLDTEAFF.

The chain uses TRBV28 and TRBJ2-7; D might be TRBD1 or TRBD2, each matching 6 bases. The CDR3 loop spans 16 amino acids. Germline V CDR1 and CDR2: MDHEN, SYDVKM. V was clipped by 3 bases and J by 4 bases, with 19 bases between them. The CDR3 loop reads CASSFLGFGGGYEQYF. In DNA, the CDR3 is TGTGCCAGCAGTTTTTTAGGGTTCGGAGGGGGGTACGAGCAGTACTTC.

The rearrangement joins TRBV5-1 to TRBJ2-5; the D gene is possibly TRBD1 (6 bases). CDR1 and CDR2 from the germline V gene are SGHRS and YFSETQ. The ends were cut back, 4 bases at V and 2 bases at J, with 12 bases in the middle. This CDR3 contains 14 residues. Here the CDR3 DNA reads TGCGCCAGCAGCGGCTCAGGGGCTCAAGAGACCCAGTACTTC. Residues: CASSGSGAQETQYF.

This clonotype was found many times. This chain uses TRBV20-1 with TRBJ2-3; the match to TRBD2 covers 8 bases. The CDR3 is made up of 14 amino acids. Germline-derived CDR1 and CDR2 are DFQATT and SNEGSKA (reference sequence). Here the CDR3 reads CSPGASGSTDTQYF. The CDR3 DNA sequence: TGCAGCCCTGGGGCTAGCGGGAGCACAGATACGCAGTATTTT.

This clonotype was recorded a few times. The rearrangement joins TRBV4-3 to TRBJ1-6; unclear D gene. CDR1 is LGHNA, CDR2 YSLEER, per germline. CDR3 length: 13 residues. V dropped 4 bases and J dropped 11 bases, with 12 bases sitting between them. The CDR3 region is CASSPGSTTPLHF. The CDR3 DNA reads as TGCGCCAGCAGCCCTGGATCAACTACACCCCTCCACTTT.